This TCR beta chain stems from a study of early T cells in non-severe SARS-CoV-2 infection. Study information: From unsorted whole blood, bulk RNA was sequenced, and the chains remained unpaired.

Each cDNA molecule carried a unique molecular identifier. Each CDR3 protein gets one entry after TCRdb re-called the 5' RACE reads with MiXCR. The table includes over 45,000 distinct CDR3 sequences, about 15% detected once. Study results and caveats: Reliance on VDJdb matching favored anti-spike CD8 responses; private and CD4 specificities were missed.

CDR1 SGHVS and CDR2 FQNEAQ come from the germline V gene. This CDR3 spans 16 amino acids. The J segment lost 4 bases and the V segment lost 3 bases, leaving 4 bases of the junction unmatched. As regards this clonotype: Its antigen is as yet unknown.

The input for sequencing was whole blood, taken at baseline. V is TRBV7-8 and J is TRBJ2-2; 11 bases map to TRBD2. This clonotype was sampled from an adult who was a healthcare worker with PCR-confirmed SARS-CoV-2 infection or an uninfected control (not recorded which). CDR3 sequence: CASSFLAGGSTGELFF. In DNA form, the CDR3 reads TGTGCCAGCAGCTTCCTAGCGGGAGGAAGCACCGGGGAGCTGTTTTTT.